This T cell receptor (beta chain) was captured by sequencing in a study of cytomegalovirus exposure and HLA in healthy donors (dated by TCRdb to the late 2010s). Background on the whole study: According to an earlier analysis of several hundred of the donors, some 170 million T cells yielded roughly 110 million unique TCR beta sequences and roughly 280 Gb of sequence data. An early release that covered about 640 HLA-typed donors contained 250 to 350 gigabases of sequencing data and about 93 million unique TCR sequences. Of the roughly 390 genotyped donors, about 84% fell in the genetic ancestry cluster associated with self-reported Caucasian donors. The study aimed to test whether cataloging public T cell receptors could reveal signatures of past pathogen exposure. The study used immunosequencing to profile the T cell repertoires of several hundred subjects and linked those repertoires to cytomegalovirus serostatus. Besides the first cohort of roughly 660 subjects, a separate validation cohort made up of 95 to 150 different subjects was used. The study combined high-throughput TCR immunosequencing, statistical association of individual TCRs with disease status, and machine learning to predict cytomegalovirus infection status. A later analysis re-examined previously published TCR beta repertoires from just over 650 donors and added high-resolution HLA genotyping to investigate patterns of TCR occurrence. Rather than using new phenotypic data, the later analysis identified candidate immune exposures from TCR beta sequences and from how often those sequences occurred across donors. An earlier analysis of 500 to 650 of the donors applied high-throughput TCR beta sequencing to assess whether each TCR beta V gene segment acted as functional or pseudogenic. Alongside the repertoire data, information on donor age, sex, ethnicity and CMV serostatus was compiled. A later genetic analysis took genome-wide SNP genotypes for about 55% of the 666 donors and used that subset as a discovery cohort. All discovery cohort repertoires had been generated using a single sequencing platform. Class I and class II HLA loci were covered by the typing at four-digit resolution. The number of typed donors differed by locus: roughly 629-640 for A, B, C, DRB1 and DQB1; approximately 540 for DQA1; around 610 for DPA1; and approximately 450 for DPB1. Four or five DR-DQ haplotypes were handled as single units for association and clustering, since linkage in the cohort was strong. Among under 450 genotyped donors of the cohort, an average of approximately 240,000 unique TCR beta nucleotide sequences were sequenced per donor, roughly 20% of them non-productive. Overall study outcomes, separate from this receptor: Correlated functional status among segregating V segments might reflect linkage disequilibrium, but an unknown experimental factor could not be ruled out. The authors suggested that the approach could potentially be extended to other disease states and immunological phenotypes. The 87-base-pair reads could not distinguish some IMGT-functional V segments, including TRBV6-2 and TRBV6-3, so those segments were excluded. Immune exposure information for the cohort was limited to CMV serostatus. A later analysis reported that several top co-occurrence clusters appeared linked to parvovirus B19, influenza, CMV and Epstein-Barr virus. This cohort had only TCR beta chains sequenced, and the lack of alpha or paired-chain data limited which features could be detected. Most TCR sequences were observed very rarely across donors, whereas some public TCRs were present in many individuals. A group of highly shared sequence variants was considered likely to be a technical artifact of the sequencing pipeline. Because some donors lacked HLA typing at each locus, the association tests relied only on the typed subset. The classifier was reported to diagnose cytomegalovirus status with high specificity and sensitivity in both the original and validation cohorts. Over 15 rarely observed V segments, including chromosome 9 orphons, were excluded from the earlier analysis of approximately 600 of the donors because counts were too low. A later genetic analysis reported fewer N-insertions in productive TCRs among donors in an Asian-associated ancestry cluster than the roughly 700-donor mean. In an earlier analysis of 587 of the donors, most TCR beta V segments were observed in productive rearrangements about 90% or about 30% of the time, broadly matching IMGT annotations. According to a later analysis, TCR association rates differed among HLA loci, with DRB1 alleles showing the most associated TCRs and HLA-C alleles showing the fewest. In a later genetic analysis, a missense DCLRE1C variant was associated with V-gene and J-gene trimming of TCR beta chains, and the association was replicated in an independent cohort. According to a later analysis, most CMV-associated TCR beta chains appeared to be HLA-restricted, and the HLA associations seemed to be driven largely by CMV exposure. In vitro tests confirmed that three of the cytomegalovirus-associated TCR beta chains recognize cytomegalovirus antigens. In a later analysis, HLA-associated TCR beta chains were found to be more clonally expanded and to have lower generation probabilities than equally common non-associated chains. When HLA alleles, especially DR and DQ, strongly co-occurred, attributing TCR associations to individual alleles was difficult. Presence/absence analyses assumed roughly uniform sequencing depth across donors, an assumption that may not hold. In a later analysis, some 18,000 TCR beta sequences were associated with specific HLA alleles at a false discovery rate of 0.05. A further reported finding was that TCR beta sequences accurately predicted the HLA-A and HLA-B alleles for most subjects in the first cohort. The study gave a list of more than 150 TCR beta chains associated with cytomegalovirus.

Libraries were prepared through the immunoSEQ multiplex PCR assay. A mixture of 60 forward primers for TCR Vbeta segments and 13 reverse primers for TCR Jbeta segments was used in the multiplex PCR. A multiplex PCR assay on genomic DNA amplified the CDR3 region of rearranged TCR beta genes. The amplified TCR beta libraries were sequenced on the Illumina HiSeq System as 87-base-pair reads. Turning to the authors' computational methods: In a later analysis, around 80 million unique TCR beta chains were counted across the 500 to 850 repertoires, and roughly 11 million of these chains were shared by at least two donors. Raw reads were error-corrected and collapsed into unique sequences by a nearest-neighbor algorithm in which closely related sequences were merged to remove PCR and sequencing errors. V, D and J gene segments were assigned by aligning CDR3 sequences to IMGT reference sequences. For a sequence to be retained, a match of at least six nucleotides to both a V gene segment and a J gene segment was required. A rearrangement was called productive if the CDR3 had no stop codons and remained in frame with V and J, and every other rearrangement was called non-productive. Following IMGT convention, CDR3 was defined as the stretch from the second conserved V-encoded cysteine to the conserved J-encoded phenylalanine. Sequences without an unambiguous match to a single V gene segment were excluded from the earlier analysis of almost 600 of the donors. In an earlier analysis of almost 600 of the donors, a V segment was called functional when productive rearrangements were above 56.7%, and segregating when the standard deviation between donors exceeded 5%. A statistical classification framework was built for diagnosing cytomegalovirus status from the catalog of TCR beta chain sequences. In a later analysis, TCR nucleotide sequences were compared against IMGT/GENE-DB human TR gene sequences so that V and J genes could be assigned. Using the TCRdist pipeline, a later analysis assigned CDR3 sequences along with most-parsimonious VDJ recombination scenarios. A later analysis defined each TCR beta chain by its CDR3 amino acid sequence plus V-gene family, and excluded reads lacking a unique V-gene family. A later analysis removed nearly 600 highly shared, low-generation-probability nucleotide sequences to deal with suspected cross-contamination and a sequencing artifact. For each public chain, a later analysis derived a clonal expansion index from normalized ranks of inferred template counts within each repertoire. In a later analysis, generation probabilities were computed with a VDJ recombination model fitted to out-of-frame rearrangements, and the resulting probabilities were checked against IGoR. In a later analysis, TCR-TCR, TCR-HLA and TCR-CMV co-occurrence was scored with hypergeometric tests, and a repertoire-size bias correction was applied to TCR pairs. A later analysis estimated false discovery rates by permuting HLA or CMV assignments 20 times. In a later analysis, co-occurring TCRs were grouped using DBSCAN, with TCRdist sequence similarity added in when clustering inside HLA-allele-positive subsets. For co-occurrence clustering, repertoires with fewer than 30,000 or more than 120,000 public chains were excluded, along with about five repertoires with anomalous nucleotide sharing. As stored in TCRdb, this immuneACCESS dataset retains in-frame rearrangements with V and J assigned. A fraction of the clones does not appear; measured against another copy, unresolved V genes explain less than half of the discrepancy, and the remainder lacks a known reason. V and J calls and clone size follow that table, whereas D and trimming were derived from the DNA. The sample table includes tens of thousands of clones. The ten largest clones capture 5.5% to 7% of the sample.

The CDR3 runs 15 amino acids, cysteine and phenylalanine included. CDR3 DNA is the only sequence kept; it has 45 bases, read in frame from the first base. Via the germline V gene (reference sequence), CDR1 is LNHNV and CDR2 YYDKDF. V and J are truncated by 5 bases and 1 base respectively, leaving an intervening sequence of 14 bases. A remark on this clone: Its antigen is unknown.

The cohort was made up of approximately 670 healthy bone marrow donors. At the time of sampling, all cohort members were nominally healthy, though unrecorded immune exposures were likely present. Of the roughly 720 cohort members, fewer than 300 had positive CMV serostatus and roughly 350 had negative CMV serostatus, and CMV serostatus was not recorded for the donor. A peripheral blood sample was collected from each donor, and TCR beta sequencing was performed on peripheral blood mononuclear cells. Genomic DNA extraction from the blood cell samples was performed with the Qiagen DNeasy Blood Extraction Kit.

Recombination linked TRBV15 to TRBJ1-1; there is no confident call for the D gene. This TCR derives from a human donor in good health. Source material: PBMCs. The CDR3 protein is CATSGSAGRNTEAFF. The DNA sequence is TGTGCCACCAGCGGATCCGCGGGCCGGAACACTGAAGCTTTCTTT.